This entry lists 26 T cell receptor beta chains sequenced from one sample in a study of cytomegalovirus exposure and HLA in healthy donors. The study ran its PCR with 60 Vbeta and 13 Jbeta primers. The protocol was immunoSEQ multiplex PCR, while the TCRdb copy is restricted to in-frame clones and leaves out a portion. The sample holds under 150,000 clones, over 60% seen once. The sample taken for sequencing was PBMCs. The receptor set was obtained from a woman in her fifties or sixties in good health and CMV-seronegative.

The V and J genes are TRBV7-9 and TRBJ2-2; weak D call: TRBD1 (5 bases). The germline gives CDR1 SEHNR, CDR2 FQNEAQ (reference sequence). V lost 5 bases, J lost 0 bases, and 13 bases lay in between. The CDR3 totals 16 residues. CDR3 amino acids: CASSPTQGTNTGELFF. DNA for the CDR3: TGTGCCAGCAGCCCTACTCAGGGTACGAACACCGGGGAGCTGTTTTTT.

The rearrangement uses TRBV2 and TRBJ2-3, with D uncertain. The V gene's germline CDR1 is SNHLY and CDR2 FYNNEI. V dropped 7 bases and J dropped 3 bases, with 5 bases sitting between them. The CDR3 length is 11 residues. In DNA form, the CDR3 reads TGTGCCAGCACCCTAACAGATACGCAGTATTTT. This gives the protein CASTLTDTQYF.

V usage is TRBV20-1 and J usage is TRBJ1-1, with a tentative D call TRBD1 (6 bases). Germline assignment: CDR1 DFQATT and CDR2 SNEGSKA (reference sequence). CDR3 length: 11 residues. The CDR3 protein is CRETGNTEAFF. CDR3 nucleotide sequence: TGCAGAGAGACAGGGAACACTGAAGCTTTCTTT.

This chain links TRBV7-6 with TRBJ1-2, with D possibly being TRBD1 (5 bases). Germline loops: CDR1 SGHVS, CDR2 FNYEAQ. CDR3 length: 15 residues. V was trimmed by 4 bases and J by 3 bases, leaving 15 bases between them. Written as DNA, the CDR3 is TGTGCCAGCAGCTGGGACGGGACGGGGGACTATGGCTACACCTTC. This codes for CASSWDGTGDYGYTF.

The genes are TRBV6-1 and TRBJ1-5; 8 positions match TRBD1. This CDR3 region has 14 residues. Germline CDR1 MNHNS, CDR2 SASEGT. Trimming cost V 5 bases and J 6 bases; bases outside gene matches: 6. CDR3 amino acids: CASSTRGQGQPQHF. The CDR3 bases are TGTGCCAGCAGTACCAGGGGGCAGGGTCAGCCCCAGCATTTT.

This sequence joins TRBV5-6 and TRBJ2-1; TRBD1 matches at 9 bases. CDR1 is SGHDT and CDR2 is YYEEEE in the germline V gene. The CDR3 is 12 residues long. The J segment lost 10 bases and the V segment lost 4 bases, leaving 3 bases of the junction unmatched. The CDR3 protein is CASSHTGGEQFF. CDR3 DNA: TGTGCCAGCAGCCATACAGGGGGCGAGCAGTTCTTC.

The genes are TRBV13 and TRBJ2-5; 7 bases agree with TRBD1. CDR1 is PRHDT, CDR2 FYEKMQ, per germline (reference sequence). The CDR3 totals 16 residues. The trim removed 0 bases at V and 4 bases at J, leaving 8 bases unmatched. The CDR3 nucleotides read TGTGCCAGCAGCTTAGGAGGGGGCACCCAGATAGAGACCCAGTACTTC. Amino acid sequence: CASSLGGGTQIETQYF.

The table lists this clone with a few counts. The CDR3 spells CASSNRQGAIGELFF. CDR3 sequence (DNA): TGCGCCAGCAGCAACAGACAGGGGGCCATCGGGGAGCTGTTTTTT. This chain uses TRBV5-1 with TRBJ2-2, with 10 bases lining up with TRBD1. Trimming removed 4 bases from V and 7 bases from J; junction bases left unmatched: 7. CDR3 size: 15 residues. Germline CDR1 SGHRS, CDR2 YFSETQ.

The chain links TRBV27 to TRBJ1-4; 9 nucleotides match TRBD1. Unmatched junction bases numbered 6, after V lost 5 bases and J lost 8 bases. The CDR3 is made up of 14 amino acids. The germline gives CDR1 MNHEY, CDR2 SMNVEV (reference sequence). CDR3 in DNA: TGTGCCAGCAGTCCCGACAGGGGGGGCGAAAAACTGTTTTTT. It specifies CASSPDRGGEKLFF.

V and J are TRBV5-5 and TRBJ2-7; 7 positions agree with TRBD1. This CDR3 spans 13 amino acids. Looked up from germline, CDR1 is SGHKS and CDR2 is YYEKEE (reference sequence). V shed 2 bases and J 5 bases; nucleotides not matched to a gene: 4. The CDR3 reads CASSLDRDNEQYF. DNA for the CDR3: TGTGCCAGCAGCTTAGACAGGGACAACGAGCAGTACTTC.

This rearrangement joins TRBV28 to TRBJ2-7, with 8 bases matching TRBD1. Germline values: CDR1 MDHEN, CDR2 SYDVKM. The V segment lost 4 bases and the J segment 5 bases; nucleotides outside the gene matches: 10. CDR3 length equals 15 residues. The CDR3 DNA follows: TGTGCCAGCAGTTCCGCCGGACAGGGCCCCCACGAGCAGTACTTC. Protein product: CASSSAGQGPHEQYF.

V is TRBV4-1 and J is TRBJ2-5; 7 positions match TRBD2. The CDR3 is 17 residues long. The germline V gene encodes CDR1 MGHRA and CDR2 YSYEKL. The ends lost 4 bases at V and 4 bases at J; junction bases unmatched: 15. The CDR3 loop is CASSPGLRAGERETQYF. The CDR3, as DNA: TGCGCCAGCAGCCCTGGACTACGGGCGGGAGAGAGAGAGACCCAGTACTTC.

The table lists this clone with a count of one. V gene TRBV18 combines with J gene TRBJ2-7; perhaps TRBD2 as D (5 bases). Germline values: CDR1 KGHSH, CDR2 LQKENI. V was clipped by 2 bases and J by 6 bases, with 17 bases between them. The CDR3 sequence is 15 residues long. CDR3 residues: CASSPFRTDLGEQYF. The CDR3, as DNA: TGTGCCAGCTCACCATTTAGGACTGACCTGGGCGAGCAGTACTTC.

Details on this clone: This sample also contains other DNA sequences that code for the same CDR3. This chain connects TRBV30 to TRBJ1-5; possibly TRBD1 for D (5 bases). The CDR3 sequence is 13 residues long. CDR1 is GTSNPN, CDR2 SVGIG, per germline (reference sequence). Trimming stripped 4 bases from V and 1 base from J, with 8 bases between. CDR3 protein: CAWTGGSNQPQHF. CDR3 bases: TGTGCCTGGACCGGGGGGAGCAATCAGCCCCAGCATTTT.

The chain couples TRBV7-9 to TRBJ1-1, with a possible D match to TRBD1 (5 bases). Trimming took off 1 base at V and 5 bases at J, with 8 bases between the two ends. Germline V lookup: CDR1 SEHNR, CDR2 FQNEAQ (reference sequence). CDR3 length: 13 amino acids. The CDR3 bases are TGTGCCAGCAGCTTAGGGGCAGGGACTGAAGCTTTCTTT. Translation: CASSLGAGTEAFF.

The chain joins TRBV28 to TRBJ1-5, with D hard to call. Germline loops: CDR1 MDHEN, CDR2 SYDVKM. Trimming cost V 6 bases and J 2 bases, with 17 bases left between them. The CDR3 runs to 16 residues. The DNA for the CDR3 is TGTGCCAGCAGCTTGGCGGGAAACCGAGGCAATCAGCCCCAGCATTTT. Residues: CASSLAGNRGNQPQHF.

The chain employs TRBV4-1 and TRBJ2-1; 7 nucleotides match TRBD2. The CDR3 spans 14 residues. The ends lost 4 bases at V and 7 bases at J; junction bases unmatched: 7. From germline, CDR1 is MGHRA and CDR2 YSYEKL. In nucleotides, the CDR3 is TGCGCCAGCAGCCCGATGCATAGCGGGAATGAGCAGTTCTTC. Encoded protein: CASSPMHSGNEQFF.

CDR3 sequence: CASSLASSGVLYF. The CDR3 DNA sequence: TGTGCCAGCAGCTTGGCTAGTAGCGGGGTTTTGTACTTC. The gene calls are TRBV5-6 and TRBJ2-5; TRBD2 aligns across 8 bases. This CDR3 spans 13 amino acids. Germline CDR1 SGHDT, CDR2 YYEEEE. The junction had 8 bases not matched to a gene; V was cut back by 0 bases and J by 13 bases.

The gene calls are TRBV7-9 and TRBJ1-5; 7 nucleotides agree with TRBD1. The CDR3 loop spans 18 amino acids. With V trimmed by 5 bases and J by 4 bases, 17 bases remained unmatched. Germline CDR1 reads SEHNR; CDR2 reads FQNEAQ (reference sequence). For the CDR3, the DNA is TGTGCCAGCAGCCGAACAGCGGGAGGGGCAGGGGGTAATCAGCCCCAGCATTTT. Translation gives CASSRTAGGAGGNQPQHF.

This chain links TRBV30 with TRBJ2-7, with TRBD1 identical over 7 bases. The CDR3 loop spans 13 amino acids. V was clipped by 2 bases and J by 0 bases; unmatched bases: 1. Germline loops: CDR1 GTSNPN, CDR2 SVGIG (reference sequence). CDR3 amino acids: CAWSRDSSYEQYF. In DNA form, the CDR3 reads TGTGCCTGGAGTCGGGACAGCTCCTACGAGCAGTACTTC.

The J gene is TRBJ1-4, the V gene TRBV7-2, with a weak D call TRBD1 (6 bases). V lost 6 bases to trimming and J lost 7 bases, with 15 bases between them. From germline, CDR1 is SGHTA and CDR2 FQGNSA. This CDR3 spans 14 amino acids. CDR3 sequence: CASRVKGVREKLFF. CDR3 DNA: TGTGCCAGCAGAGTGAAGGGGGTGCGTGAAAAACTGTTTTTT.

This clone appeared a few times. This chain links TRBV7-9 with TRBJ2-6, with TRBD2 identical over 13 bases. CDR3 length: 18 amino acids. Germline CDR1 and CDR2: SEHNR and FQNEAQ (reference sequence). V lost 5 bases, J lost 2 bases, and 6 bases stayed unmatched. The CDR3 DNA sequence: TGTGCCAGCAGCCTCGGACTAGCGGGAGTCACTGGGGCCAACGTCCTGACTTTC. This gives the protein CASSLGLAGVTGANVLTF.

This clone was seen a few times. The chain joins TRBV19 to TRBJ2-6, with D maybe TRBD1 (6 bases). Trimming removed 6 bases from V and 0 bases from J, with 12 bases in between. Germline V gene lookup returns CDR1 LNHDA and CDR2 SQIVND (reference sequence). The CDR3 has 16 residues. The CDR3 loop is CASSTGQLSGANVLTF. The CDR3 nucleotides are TGTGCCAGTAGCACCGGACAGCTCTCTGGGGCCAACGTCCTGACTTTC.

The J gene is TRBJ2-3, the V gene TRBV28, with TRBD2 as a possible D gene (6 bases). Germline V gene data show CDR1 as MDHEN and CDR2 as SYDVKM. V lost 3 bases to trimming and J lost 5 bases, with 15 bases between them. The CDR3 consists of 15 residues. This chain's CDR3 is CASSFYPGRRDTQYF. The DNA of the CDR3 is TGTGCCAGCAGTTTTTACCCCGGGAGACGAGATACGCAGTATTTT.

The chain employs TRBV18 and TRBJ1-2; 12 bases agree with TRBD1. The V and J ends lost 6 bases and 8 bases, in that order; junction bases with no gene match: 10. Germline V gene lookup returns CDR1 KGHSH and CDR2 LQKENI. The CDR3 is 15 residues long. CDR3 bases: TGTGCCAGCTCCCTACCGGGACAGGGGGCTCGGGGCTACACCTTC. Translated: CASSLPGQGARGYTF.

The chain recombines TRBV6-1 with TRBJ2-3; 11 bases fit TRBD1. There are 17 residues in the CDR3. V trimming: 2 bases; J trimming: 4 bases; junction bases outside the gene matches: 8. Germline CDR1 and CDR2: MNHNS and SASEGT. CDR3 bases: TGTGCCAGCAGTGAAAGGTATGAGGGACAGGGGGCAGATACGCAGTATTTT. This translates into CASSERYEGQGADTQYF.